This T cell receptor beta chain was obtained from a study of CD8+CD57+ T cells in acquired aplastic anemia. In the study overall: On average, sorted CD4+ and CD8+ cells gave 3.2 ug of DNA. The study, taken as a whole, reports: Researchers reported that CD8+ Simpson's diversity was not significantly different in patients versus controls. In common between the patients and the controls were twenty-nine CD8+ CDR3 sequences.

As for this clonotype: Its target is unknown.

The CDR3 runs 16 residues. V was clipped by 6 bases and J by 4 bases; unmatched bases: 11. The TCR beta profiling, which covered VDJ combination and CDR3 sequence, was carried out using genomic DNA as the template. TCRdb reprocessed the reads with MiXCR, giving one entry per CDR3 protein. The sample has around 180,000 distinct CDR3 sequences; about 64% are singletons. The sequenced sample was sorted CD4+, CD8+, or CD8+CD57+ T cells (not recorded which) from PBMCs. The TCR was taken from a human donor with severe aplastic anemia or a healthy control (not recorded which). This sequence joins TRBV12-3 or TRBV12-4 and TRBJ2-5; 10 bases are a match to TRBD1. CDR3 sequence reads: CASRTTGTGEGETQYF. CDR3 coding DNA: TGTGCCAGCAGGACCACCGGGACAGGGGAGGGAGAGACCCAGTACTTC.